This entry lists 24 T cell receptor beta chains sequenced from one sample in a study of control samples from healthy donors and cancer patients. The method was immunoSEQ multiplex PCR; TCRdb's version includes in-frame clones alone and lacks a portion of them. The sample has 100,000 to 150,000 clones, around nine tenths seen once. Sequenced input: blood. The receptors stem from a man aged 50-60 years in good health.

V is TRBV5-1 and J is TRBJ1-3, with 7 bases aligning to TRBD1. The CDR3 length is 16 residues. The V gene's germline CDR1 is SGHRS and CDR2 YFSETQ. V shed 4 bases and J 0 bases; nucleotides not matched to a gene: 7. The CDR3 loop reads CASSPGQANSGNTIYF. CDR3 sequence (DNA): TGCGCCAGCAGCCCTGGACAGGCGAACTCTGGAAACACCATATATTTT.

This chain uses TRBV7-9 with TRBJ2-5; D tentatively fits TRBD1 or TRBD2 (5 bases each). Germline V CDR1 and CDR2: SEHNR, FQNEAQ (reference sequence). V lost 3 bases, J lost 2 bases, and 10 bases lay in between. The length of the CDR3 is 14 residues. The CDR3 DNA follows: TGTGCCAGCAGCTTTGGGACGGCGCAAGAGACCCAGTACTTC. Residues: CASSFGTAQETQYF.

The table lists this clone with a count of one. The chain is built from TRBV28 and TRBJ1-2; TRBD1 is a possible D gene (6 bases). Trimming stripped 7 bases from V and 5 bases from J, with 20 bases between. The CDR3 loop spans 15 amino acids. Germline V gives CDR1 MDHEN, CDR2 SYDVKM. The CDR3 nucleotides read TGTGCCAGCATCCAAACAGGGACCGGACAGTATGGCTACACCTTC. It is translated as CASIQTGTGQYGYTF.

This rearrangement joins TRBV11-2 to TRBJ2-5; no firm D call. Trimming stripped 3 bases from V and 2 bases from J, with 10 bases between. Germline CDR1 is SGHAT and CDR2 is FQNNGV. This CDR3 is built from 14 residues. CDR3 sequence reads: CASSFNGFQETQYF. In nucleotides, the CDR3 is TGTGCCAGCAGCTTCAATGGGTTTCAAGAGACCCAGTACTTC.

CDR3 protein: CASSLGGNSNQPQHF. CDR3 coding DNA: TGTGCCAGCAGCTTGGGAGGTAATAGCAATCAGCCCCAGCATTTT. The chain joins TRBV5-6 to TRBJ1-5, with unresolved D. This CDR3 is built from 15 residues. The germline V gene encodes CDR1 SGHDT and CDR2 YYEEEE. Trimming removed 0 bases at V and 0 bases at J, with 7 bases between. The full variable domain, in which reference TRBV5-6 and TRBJ1-5 provide the parts outside the CDR3, is DAGVTQSPTHLIKTRGQQVTLRCSPKSGHDTVSWYQQALGQGPQFIFQYYEEEERQRGNFPDRFSGHQFPNYSSELNVNALLLGDSALYLCASSLGGNSNQPQHFGDGTRLSIL.

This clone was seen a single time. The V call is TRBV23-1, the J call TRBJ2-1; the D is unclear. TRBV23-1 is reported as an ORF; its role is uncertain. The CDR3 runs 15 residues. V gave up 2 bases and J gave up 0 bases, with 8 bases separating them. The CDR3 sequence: CASSQNESSYNEQFF. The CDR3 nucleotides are TGCGCCAGCAGTCAAAACGAGAGCTCCTACAATGAGCAGTTCTTC.

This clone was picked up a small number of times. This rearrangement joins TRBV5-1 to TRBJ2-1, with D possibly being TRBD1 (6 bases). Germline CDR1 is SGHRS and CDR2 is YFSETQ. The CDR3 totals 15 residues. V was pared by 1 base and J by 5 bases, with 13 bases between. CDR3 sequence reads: CASSLQGRRDNEQFF. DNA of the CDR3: TGCGCCAGCAGCTTGCAGGGGCGCCGGGACAATGAGCAGTTCTTC.

The CDR3 sequence: CASSYQGRADTQYF. The CDR3 coding sequence is TGTGCCAGCAGTTATCAGGGGAGGGCCGATACGCAGTATTTT. V gene TRBV6-2 or TRBV6-3 combines with J gene TRBJ2-3, with D perhaps TRBD2 (7 bases). Trimming took off 3 bases at V and 6 bases at J, with 13 bases between the two ends. This CDR3 region has 14 residues. The V gene's germline CDR1 is MNHEY and CDR2 SVGEGT.

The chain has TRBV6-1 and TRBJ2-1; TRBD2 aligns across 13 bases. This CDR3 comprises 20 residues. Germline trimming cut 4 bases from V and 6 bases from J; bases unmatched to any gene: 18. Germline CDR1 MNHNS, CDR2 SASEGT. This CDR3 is CASSGDPGLAGFRHLNEQFF. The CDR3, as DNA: TGTGCCAGCAGTGGAGATCCGGGACTAGCGGGGTTTCGTCACCTCAATGAGCAGTTCTTC.

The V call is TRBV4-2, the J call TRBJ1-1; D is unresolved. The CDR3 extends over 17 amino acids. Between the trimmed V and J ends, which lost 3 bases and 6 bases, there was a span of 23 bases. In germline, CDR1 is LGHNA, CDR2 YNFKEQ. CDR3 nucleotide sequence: TGTGCCAGCAGCCATTCGTCGGGTACGACCGGAATCTCTGAAGCTTTCTTT. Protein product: CASSHSSGTTGISEAFF.

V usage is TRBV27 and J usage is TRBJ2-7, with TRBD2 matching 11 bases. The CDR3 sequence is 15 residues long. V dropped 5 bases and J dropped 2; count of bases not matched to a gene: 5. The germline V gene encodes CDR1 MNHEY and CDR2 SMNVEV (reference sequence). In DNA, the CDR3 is TGTGCCAGCAGTCGCCAACTAGCGGGGGCCTACGAGCAGTACTTC. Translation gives CASSRQLAGAYEQYF.

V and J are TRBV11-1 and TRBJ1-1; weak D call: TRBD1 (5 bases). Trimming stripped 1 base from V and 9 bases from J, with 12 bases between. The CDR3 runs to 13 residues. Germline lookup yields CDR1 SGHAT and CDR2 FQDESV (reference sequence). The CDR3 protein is CASSLDQGRQAFF. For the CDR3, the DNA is TGTGCCAGCAGCTTAGACCAGGGACGGCAAGCTTTCTTT. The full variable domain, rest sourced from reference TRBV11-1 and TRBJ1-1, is EAEVAQSPRYKITEKSQAVAFWCDPISGHATLYWYRQILGQGPELLVQFQDESVVDDSQLPKDRFSAERLKGVDSTLKIQPAELGDSAMYLCASSLDQGRQAFFGQGTRLTVV.

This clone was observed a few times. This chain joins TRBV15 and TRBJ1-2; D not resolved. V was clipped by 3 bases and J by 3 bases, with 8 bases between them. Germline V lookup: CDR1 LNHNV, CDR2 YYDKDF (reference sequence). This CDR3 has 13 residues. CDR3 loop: CATSSRVYYGYTF. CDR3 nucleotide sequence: TGTGCCACCAGCAGCCGCGTATACTATGGCTACACCTTC.

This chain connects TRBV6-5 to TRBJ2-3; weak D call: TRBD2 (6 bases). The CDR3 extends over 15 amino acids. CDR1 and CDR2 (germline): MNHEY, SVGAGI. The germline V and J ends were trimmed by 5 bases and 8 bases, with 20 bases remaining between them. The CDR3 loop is CASSPGGYSFVTQYF. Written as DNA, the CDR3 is TGTGCCAGCAGTCCCGGGGGTTATAGTTTCGTTACGCAGTATTTT.

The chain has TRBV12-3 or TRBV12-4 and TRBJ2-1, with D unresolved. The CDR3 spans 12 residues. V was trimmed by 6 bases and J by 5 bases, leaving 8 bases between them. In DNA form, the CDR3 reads TGTGCCAGCAGCCGTACCAACAATGAGCAGTTCTTC. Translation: CASSRTNNEQFF.

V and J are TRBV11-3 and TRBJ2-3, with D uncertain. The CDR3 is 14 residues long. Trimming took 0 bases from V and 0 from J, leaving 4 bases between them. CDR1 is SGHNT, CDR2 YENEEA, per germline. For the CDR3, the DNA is TGTGCCAGCAGCTTAGATGGCAGCACAGATACGCAGTATTTT. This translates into CASSLDGSTDTQYF.

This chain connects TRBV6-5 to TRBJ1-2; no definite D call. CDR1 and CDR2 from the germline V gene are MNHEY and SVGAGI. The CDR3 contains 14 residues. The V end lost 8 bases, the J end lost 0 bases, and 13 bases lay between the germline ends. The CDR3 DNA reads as TGTGCCAGCCTGTTCCAGGTCTCTAACTATGGCTACACCTTC. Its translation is CASLFQVSNYGYTF.

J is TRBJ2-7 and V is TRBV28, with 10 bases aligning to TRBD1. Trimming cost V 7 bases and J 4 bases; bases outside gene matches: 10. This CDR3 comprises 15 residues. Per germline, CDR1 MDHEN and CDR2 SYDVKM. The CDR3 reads CASTRGTGVSYEQYF. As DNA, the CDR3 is TGTGCCAGCACCCGGGGGACAGGGGTATCGTACGAGCAGTACTTC.

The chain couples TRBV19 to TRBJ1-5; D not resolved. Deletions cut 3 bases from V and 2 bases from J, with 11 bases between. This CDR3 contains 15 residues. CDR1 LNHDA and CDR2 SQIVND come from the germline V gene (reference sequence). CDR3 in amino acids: CASSISTRGNQPQHF. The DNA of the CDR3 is TGTGCCAGTAGTATCTCGACGCGTGGCAATCAGCCCCAGCATTTT.

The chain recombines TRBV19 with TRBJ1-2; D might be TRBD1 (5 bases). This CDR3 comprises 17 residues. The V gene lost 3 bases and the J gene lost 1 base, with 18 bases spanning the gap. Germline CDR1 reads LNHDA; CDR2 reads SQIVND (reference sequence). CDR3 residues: CASSIGGRWSFNYGYTF. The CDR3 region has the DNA TGTGCCAGTAGTATTGGGGGACGGTGGTCCTTTAACTATGGCTACACCTTC.

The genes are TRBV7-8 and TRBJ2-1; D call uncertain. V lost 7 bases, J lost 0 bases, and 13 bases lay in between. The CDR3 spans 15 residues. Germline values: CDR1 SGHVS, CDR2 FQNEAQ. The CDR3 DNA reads TGTGCCAGCACGTATGATGCCTACTCCTACAATGAGCAGTTCTTC. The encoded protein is CASTYDAYSYNEQFF. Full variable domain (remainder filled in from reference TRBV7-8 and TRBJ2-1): GAGVSQSPRYKVAKRGQDVALRCDPISGHVSLFWYQQALGQGPEFLTYFQNEAQLDKSGLPSDRFFAERPEGSVSTLKIQRTQQEDSAVYLCASTYDAYSYNEQFFGPGTRLTVL.

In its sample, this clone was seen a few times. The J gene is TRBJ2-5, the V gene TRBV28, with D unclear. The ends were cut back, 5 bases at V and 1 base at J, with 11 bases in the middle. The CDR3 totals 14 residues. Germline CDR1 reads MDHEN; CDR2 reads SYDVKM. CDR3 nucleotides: TGTGCCAGCAGTCCGCAGGAGATCCAAGAGACCCAGTACTTC. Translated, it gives CASSPQEIQETQYF.

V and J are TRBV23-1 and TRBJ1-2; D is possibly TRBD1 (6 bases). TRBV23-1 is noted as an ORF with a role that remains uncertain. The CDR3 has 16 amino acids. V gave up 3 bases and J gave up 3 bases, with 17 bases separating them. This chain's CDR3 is CASSHRKQGSDYGYTF. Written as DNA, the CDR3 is TGCGCCAGCAGTCATAGAAAACAGGGCAGCGACTATGGCTACACCTTC.

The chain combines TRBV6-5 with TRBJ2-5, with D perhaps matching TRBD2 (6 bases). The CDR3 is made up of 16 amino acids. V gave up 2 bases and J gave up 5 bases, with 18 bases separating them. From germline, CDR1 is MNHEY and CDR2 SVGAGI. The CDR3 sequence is CASSYGKGVGGETQYF. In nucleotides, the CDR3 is TGTGCCAGCAGTTACGGAAAAGGGGTTGGGGGGGAGACCCAGTACTTC.